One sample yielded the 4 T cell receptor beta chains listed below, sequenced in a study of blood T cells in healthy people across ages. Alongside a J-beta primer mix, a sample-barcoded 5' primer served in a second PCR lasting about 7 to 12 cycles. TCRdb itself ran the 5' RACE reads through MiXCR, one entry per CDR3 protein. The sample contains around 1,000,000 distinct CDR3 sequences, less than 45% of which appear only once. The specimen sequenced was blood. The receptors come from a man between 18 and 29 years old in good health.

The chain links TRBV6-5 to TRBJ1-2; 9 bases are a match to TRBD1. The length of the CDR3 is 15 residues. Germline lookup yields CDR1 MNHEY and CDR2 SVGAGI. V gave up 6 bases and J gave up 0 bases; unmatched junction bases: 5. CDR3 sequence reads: CASRLNRGPNYGYTF. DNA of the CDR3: TGTGCCAGCAGATTAAACAGGGGGCCTAACTATGGCTACACCTTC.

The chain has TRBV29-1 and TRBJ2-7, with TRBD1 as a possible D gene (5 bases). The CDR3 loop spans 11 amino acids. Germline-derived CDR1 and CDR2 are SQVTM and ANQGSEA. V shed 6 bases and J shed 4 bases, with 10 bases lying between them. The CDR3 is CSVKRGYEQYF. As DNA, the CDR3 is TGCAGCGTAAAAAGGGGTTACGAGCAGTACTTC.

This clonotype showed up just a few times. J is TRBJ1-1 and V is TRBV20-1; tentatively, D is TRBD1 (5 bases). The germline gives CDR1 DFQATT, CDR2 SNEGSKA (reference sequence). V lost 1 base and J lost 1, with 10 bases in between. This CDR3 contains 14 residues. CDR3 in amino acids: CSARGAGPNTEAFF. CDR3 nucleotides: TGCAGTGCTAGAGGGGCAGGGCCGAACACTGAAGCTTTCTTT.

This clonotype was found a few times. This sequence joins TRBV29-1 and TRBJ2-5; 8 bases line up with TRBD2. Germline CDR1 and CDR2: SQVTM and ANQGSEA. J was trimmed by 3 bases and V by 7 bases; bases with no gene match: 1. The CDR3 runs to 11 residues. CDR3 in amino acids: CSGSGEETQYF. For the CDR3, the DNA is TGCAGCGGTAGCGGGGAAGAGACCCAGTACTTC.